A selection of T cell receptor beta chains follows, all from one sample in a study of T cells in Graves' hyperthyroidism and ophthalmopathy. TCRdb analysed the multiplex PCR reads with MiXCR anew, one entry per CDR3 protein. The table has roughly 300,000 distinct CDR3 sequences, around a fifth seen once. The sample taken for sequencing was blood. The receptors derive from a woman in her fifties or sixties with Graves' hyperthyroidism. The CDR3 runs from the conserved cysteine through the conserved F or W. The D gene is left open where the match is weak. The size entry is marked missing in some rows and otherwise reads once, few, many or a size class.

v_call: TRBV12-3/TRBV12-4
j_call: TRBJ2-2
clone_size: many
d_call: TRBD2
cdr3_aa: CASSPITLAGVNTGELFF
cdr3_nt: TGTGCCAGCAGCCCCATAACCCTAGCGGGGGTTAACACCGGGGAGCTGTTTTTT

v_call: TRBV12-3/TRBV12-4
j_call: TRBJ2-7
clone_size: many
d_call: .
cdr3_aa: CASSPRQLPYEQYF
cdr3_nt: TGTGCCAGCAGTCCACGACAGTTACCCTACGAGCAGTACTTC

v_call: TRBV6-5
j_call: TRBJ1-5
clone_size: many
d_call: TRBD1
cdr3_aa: CASSYRGGTGGKDQPQHF
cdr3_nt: TGTGCCAGCAGTTACAGGGGCGGGACAGGGGGCAAGGATCAGCCCCAGCATTTT

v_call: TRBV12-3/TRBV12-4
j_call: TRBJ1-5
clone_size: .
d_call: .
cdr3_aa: CASSPDRGLQPQHF
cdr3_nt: TGTGCCAGCAGCCCGGACAGAGGCCTCCAGCCCCAGCATTTT

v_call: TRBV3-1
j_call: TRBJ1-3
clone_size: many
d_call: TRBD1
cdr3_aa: CASSQSGTGVGNTIYF
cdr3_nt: TGTGCCAGCAGCCAATCCGGGACAGGGGTTGGAAACACCATATATTTT

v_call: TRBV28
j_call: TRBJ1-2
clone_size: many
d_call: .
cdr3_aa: CASRPGDYGYTF
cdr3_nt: TGTGCCAGCAGGCCGGGAGACTATGGCTACACCTTC

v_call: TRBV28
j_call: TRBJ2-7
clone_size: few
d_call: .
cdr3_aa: CASSIIGEQYF
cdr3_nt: TGTGCCAGCAGTATAATAGGGGAGCAGTACTTC

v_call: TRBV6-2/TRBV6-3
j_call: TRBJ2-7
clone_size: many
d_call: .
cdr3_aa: CASSYSLAAFYEQYF
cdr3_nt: TGTGCCAGCAGTTACTCTCTAGCCGCATTCTACGAGCAGTACTTC

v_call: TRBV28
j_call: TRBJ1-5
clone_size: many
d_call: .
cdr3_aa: CASMGGSGVKRPQHF
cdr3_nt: TGTGCCAGCATGGGGGGATCAGGGGTTAAAAGGCCCCAGCATTTT

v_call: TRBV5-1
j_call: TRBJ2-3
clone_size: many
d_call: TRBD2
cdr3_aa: CASSLAGGGNTQYF
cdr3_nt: TGCGCCAGCAGCTTGGCCGGCGGGGGAAATACGCAGTATTTT

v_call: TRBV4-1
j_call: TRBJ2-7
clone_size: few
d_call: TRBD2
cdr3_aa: CASRDWRGAREQYF
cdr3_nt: TGCGCCAGCAGGGATTGGCGGGGGGCCCGGGAGCAGTACTTC

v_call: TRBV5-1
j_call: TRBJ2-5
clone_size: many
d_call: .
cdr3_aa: CASSPGTSQETQYF
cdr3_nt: TGCGCCAGCAGCCCCGGCACTTCTCAAGAGACCCAGTACTTC

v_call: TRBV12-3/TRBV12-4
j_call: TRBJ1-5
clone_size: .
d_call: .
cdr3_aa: CASRQHNQPQHF
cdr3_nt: TGTGCCAGCAGGCAGCACAATCAGCCCCAGCATTTT

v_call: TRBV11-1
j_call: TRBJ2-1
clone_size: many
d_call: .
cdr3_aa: CASSLVRLGIDEQFF
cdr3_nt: TGTGCCAGCAGCTTAGTACGTCTAGGGATTGATGAGCAGTTCTTC

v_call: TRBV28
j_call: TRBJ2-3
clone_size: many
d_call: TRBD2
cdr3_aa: CASSPSGAGAGDTQYF
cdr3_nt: TGTGCCAGCAGTCCGTCGGGAGCGGGAGCGGGGGATACGCAGTATTTT

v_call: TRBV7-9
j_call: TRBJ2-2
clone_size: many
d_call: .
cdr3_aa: CASNFWETGELFF
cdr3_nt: TGTGCCAGCAACTTCTGGGAGACCGGGGAGCTGTTTTTT